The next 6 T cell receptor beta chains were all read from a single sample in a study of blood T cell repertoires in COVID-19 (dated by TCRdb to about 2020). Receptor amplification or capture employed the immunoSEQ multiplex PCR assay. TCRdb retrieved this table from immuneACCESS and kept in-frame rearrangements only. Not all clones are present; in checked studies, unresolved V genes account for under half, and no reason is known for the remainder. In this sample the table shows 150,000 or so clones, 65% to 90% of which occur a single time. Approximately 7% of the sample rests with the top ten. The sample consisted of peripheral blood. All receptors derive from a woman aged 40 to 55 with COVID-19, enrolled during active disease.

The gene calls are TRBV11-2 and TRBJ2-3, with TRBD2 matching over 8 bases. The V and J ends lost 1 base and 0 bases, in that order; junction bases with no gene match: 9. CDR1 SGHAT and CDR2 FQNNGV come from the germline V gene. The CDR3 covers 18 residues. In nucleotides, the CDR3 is TGTGCCAGCAGCTTAGTAACTCTGCGGGGGGCTAGCACAGATACGCAGTATTTT. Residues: CASSLVTLRGASTDTQYF.

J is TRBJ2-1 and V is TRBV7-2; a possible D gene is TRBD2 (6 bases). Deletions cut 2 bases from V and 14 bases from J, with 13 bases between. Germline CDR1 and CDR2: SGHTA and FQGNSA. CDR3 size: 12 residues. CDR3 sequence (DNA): TGTGCCAGCAGCTTAAACTGGGAGGAGGAGTTCTTC. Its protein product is CASSLNWEEEFF.

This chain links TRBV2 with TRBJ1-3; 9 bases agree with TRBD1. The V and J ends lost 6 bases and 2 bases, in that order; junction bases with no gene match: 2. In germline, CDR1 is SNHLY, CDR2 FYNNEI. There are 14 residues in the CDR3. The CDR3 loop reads CASSRDRAGNTIYF. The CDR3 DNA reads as TGTGCCAGCAGCAGGGACAGGGCTGGAAACACCATATATTTT.

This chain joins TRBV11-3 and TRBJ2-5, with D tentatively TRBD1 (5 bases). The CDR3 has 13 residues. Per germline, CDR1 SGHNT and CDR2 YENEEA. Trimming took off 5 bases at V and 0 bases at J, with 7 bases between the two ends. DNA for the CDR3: TGTGCCAGCAGCGGCAGGGACCAAGAGACCCAGTACTTC. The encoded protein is CASSGRDQETQYF. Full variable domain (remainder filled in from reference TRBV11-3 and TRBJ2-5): EAGVVQSPRYKIIEKKQPVAFWCNPISGHNTLYWYLQNLGQGPELLIRYENEEAVDDSQLPKDRFSAERLKGVDSTLKIQPAELGDSAVYLCASSGRDQETQYFGPGTRLLVL.

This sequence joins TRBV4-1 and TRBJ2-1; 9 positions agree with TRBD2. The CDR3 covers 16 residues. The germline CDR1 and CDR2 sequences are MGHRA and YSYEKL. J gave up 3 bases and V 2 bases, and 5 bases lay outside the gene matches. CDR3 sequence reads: CASSQLDSGGYNEQFF. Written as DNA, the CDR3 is TGCGCCAGCAGCCAACTTGATAGCGGGGGCTACAATGAGCAGTTCTTC.

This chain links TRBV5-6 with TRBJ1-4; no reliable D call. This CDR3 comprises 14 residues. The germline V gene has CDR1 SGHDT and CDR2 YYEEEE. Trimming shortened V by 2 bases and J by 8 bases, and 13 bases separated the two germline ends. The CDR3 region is CASSFMSDWEKLFF. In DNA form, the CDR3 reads TGTGCCAGCAGCTTTATGAGTGATTGGGAAAAACTGTTTTTT.